The rows below give T cell receptor beta chains drawn from one sample of a study of human T cells and chemical hapten exposure. In TCRdb, the RACE reads were re-called with MiXCR into one record per CDR3 protein. The top ten clones hold about 6.6% of a sample with roughly 30,000 distinct CDR3 sequences, 9.4% of them seen once. Source: whole blood, taken in connection with sensitization to the hapten diphenylcyclopropenone (DPC). These receptors were collected from a man under 40 with alopecia areata. Some clones in this sample may be carry-over from other donors' samples. Both conserved end residues are part of each CDR3. D genes are given only for firm matches. Size is omitted from some rows. Given values are once, few, many or a class for expanded clones.

cdr3_aa j_call clone_size d_call v_call cdr3_length
CASSTGPYPPLAGPNEQFF TRBJ2-1 large TRBD2 TRBV2 19
CASSQVGTDRDGYTF TRBJ1-2 many TRBD1 TRBV3-1 15
CASSSTAGGRADTQYF TRBJ2-3 few TRBD2 TRBV7-2 16
CSAEPRDEQFF TRBJ2-1 many - TRBV20-1 11
CASSPRGEEGTEAFF TRBJ1-1 many - TRBV18 15
CSVVGLYTDTQYF TRBJ2-3 few TRBD2 TRBV29-1 13
CASSRERDSTDTQYF TRBJ2-3 - - TRBV6-5 15
CASSLIVVAGGGNEQFF TRBJ2-1 many TRBD2 TRBV7-2 17
CASSSLPKDGYTF TRBJ1-2 many - TRBV12-3/TRBV12-4 13
CASSLVATSGNTIYF TRBJ1-3 - - TRBV7-9 15
CATSRDPGPNTEAFF TRBJ1-1 many - TRBV15 15
CSAVGAAGGNTGELFF TRBJ2-2 - TRBD2 TRBV20-1 16